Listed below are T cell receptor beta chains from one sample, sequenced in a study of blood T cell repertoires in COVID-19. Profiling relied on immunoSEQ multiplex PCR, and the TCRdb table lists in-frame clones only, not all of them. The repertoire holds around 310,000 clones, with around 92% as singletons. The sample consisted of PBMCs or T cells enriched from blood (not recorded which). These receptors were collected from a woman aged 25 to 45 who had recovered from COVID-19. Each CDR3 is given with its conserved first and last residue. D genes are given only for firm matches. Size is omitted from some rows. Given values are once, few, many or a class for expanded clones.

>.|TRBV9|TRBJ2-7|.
TGTGCCAGCAGCGTAGGGAGCGTTGGTACCGCCTACGAGCAGTACTTC
CASSVGSVGTAYEQYF
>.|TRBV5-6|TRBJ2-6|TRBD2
TGTGCCAGCAGCCCCGGGGGGGACCCTCTCTCTGGGGCCAACGTCCTGACTTTC
CASSPGGDPLSGANVLTF
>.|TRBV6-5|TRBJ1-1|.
TGTGCCAGCAGCCGGGAGGGGAACACTGAAGCTTTCTTT
CASSREGNTEAFF
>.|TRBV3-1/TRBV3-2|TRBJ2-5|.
TGTGCCAGCAGCCAAGGGATAGCGGTCCAAGAGACCCAGTACTTC
CASSQGIAVQETQYF
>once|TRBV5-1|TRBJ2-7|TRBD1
TGCGCCAGCTCTCAGGGGGCAACTTACGAGCAGTACTTC
CASSQGATYEQYF
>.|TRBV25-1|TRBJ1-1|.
TGTGCCAGCAGGGAGGAAATGAACACTGAAGCTTTCTTT
CASREEMNTEAFF
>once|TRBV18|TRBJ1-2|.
TGTGCCAGCTCACCCGGGCCCAGCGGGGACTATGGCTACACCTTC
CASSPGPSGDYGYTF
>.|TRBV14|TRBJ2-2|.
TGTGCCAGCAGCCAAGTCAGGCAGGGACTTCGGCGAGGGTACGGGGAGCTGTTTTTT
CASSQVRQGLRRGYGELFF
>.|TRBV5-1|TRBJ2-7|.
TGCGCCAGCCTACGGGGGACCTACGAGCAGTACTTC
CASLRGTYEQYF
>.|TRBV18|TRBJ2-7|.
TGTGCCAGCTCACCACCGTCCGGGACATCCTCCTACGAGCAGTACTTC
CASSPPSGTSSYEQYF
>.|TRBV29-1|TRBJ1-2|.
TGCAGCGTACAGTTGAACTATGGCTACACCTTC
CSVQLNYGYTF
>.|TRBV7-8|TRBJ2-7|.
TGTGCCAGCAGCCGGACTGAGGAATACGAGCAGTACTTC
CASSRTEEYEQYF